This T cell receptor beta chain was documented in a study of blood T cell repertoires in COVID-19. For the study at large: T cells, B-cell-depleted T cells, or PBMCs provided the cDNA or gDNA that served as material.

This CDR3 is built from 12 residues. Germline CDR1 is MDHEN and CDR2 is SYDVKM. Participants came from about two dozen US areas, aged roughly 18 to 95 years. Data came from immunoSEQ multiplex PCR; TCRdb stores just in-frame clones and leaves some out. The sample lists 200,000 to 250,000 clones, 88% occurring once. As for this clone: One end of the junction fails to match germline, which may point to a read error.

This sequence originates from a woman between 45 and 60 years old with acute COVID-19. V and J are TRBV28 and TRBJ1-2; D is ambiguous. Sequencing used PBMCs or T cells enriched from blood (not recorded which). CDR3 sequence: CFTQSTLYGYTF. The CDR3 region has the DNA TGCTTTACCCAATCTACCCTCTATGGCTACACCTTC.